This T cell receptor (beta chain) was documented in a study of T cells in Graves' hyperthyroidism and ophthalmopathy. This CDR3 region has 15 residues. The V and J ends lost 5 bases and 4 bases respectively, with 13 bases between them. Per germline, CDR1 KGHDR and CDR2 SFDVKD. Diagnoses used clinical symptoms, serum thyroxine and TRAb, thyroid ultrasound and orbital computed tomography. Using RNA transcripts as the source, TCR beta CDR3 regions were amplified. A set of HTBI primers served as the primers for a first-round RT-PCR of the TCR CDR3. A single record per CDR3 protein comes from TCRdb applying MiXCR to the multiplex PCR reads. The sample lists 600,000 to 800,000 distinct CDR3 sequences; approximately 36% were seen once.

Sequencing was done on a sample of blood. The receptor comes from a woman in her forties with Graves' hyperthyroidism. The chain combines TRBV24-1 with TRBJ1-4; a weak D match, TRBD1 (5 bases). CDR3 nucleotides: TGTGCCACCAGTGGTGGGGACGGATTTAATGAAAAACTGTTTTTT. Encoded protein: CATSGGDGFNEKLFF.